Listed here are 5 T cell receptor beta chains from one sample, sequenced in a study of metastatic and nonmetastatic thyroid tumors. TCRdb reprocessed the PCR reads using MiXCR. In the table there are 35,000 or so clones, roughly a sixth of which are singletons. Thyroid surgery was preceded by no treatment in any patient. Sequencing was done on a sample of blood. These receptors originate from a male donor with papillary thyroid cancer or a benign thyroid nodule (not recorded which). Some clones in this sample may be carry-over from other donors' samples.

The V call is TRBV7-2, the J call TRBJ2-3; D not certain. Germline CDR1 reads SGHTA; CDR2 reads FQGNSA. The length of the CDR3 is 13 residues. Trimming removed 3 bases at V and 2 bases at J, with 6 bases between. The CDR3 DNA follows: TGTGCCAGCAGCTTCGGCCTCACAGATACGCAGTATTTT. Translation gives CASSFGLTDTQYF.

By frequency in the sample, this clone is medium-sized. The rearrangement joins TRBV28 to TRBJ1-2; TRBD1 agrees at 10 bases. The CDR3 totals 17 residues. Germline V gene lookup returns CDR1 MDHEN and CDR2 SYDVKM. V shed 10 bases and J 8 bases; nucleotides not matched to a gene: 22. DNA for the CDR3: TGTGCCACTTCATCGGGGAAATTAGACAGGGGGCCAGAAGGCTACACCTTC. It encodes CATSSGKLDRGPEGYTF.

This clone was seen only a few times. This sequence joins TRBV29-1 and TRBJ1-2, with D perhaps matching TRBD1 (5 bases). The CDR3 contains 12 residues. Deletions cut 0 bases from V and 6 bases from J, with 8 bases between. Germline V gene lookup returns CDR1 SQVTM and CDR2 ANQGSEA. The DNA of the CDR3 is TGCAGCGTTGAAGATGGGGGAGATGGCTACACCTTC. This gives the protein CSVEDGGDGYTF.

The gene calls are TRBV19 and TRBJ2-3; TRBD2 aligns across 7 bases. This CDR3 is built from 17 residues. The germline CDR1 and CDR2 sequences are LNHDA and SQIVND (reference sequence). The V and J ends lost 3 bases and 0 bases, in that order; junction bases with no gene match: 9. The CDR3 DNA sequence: TGTGCCAGTAGTATCGCCTCCCCTAGCGGCAGCACAGATACGCAGTATTTT. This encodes CASSIASPSGSTDTQYF. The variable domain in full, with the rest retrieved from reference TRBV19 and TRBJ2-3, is DGGITQSPKYLFRKEGQNVTLSCEQNLNHDAMYWYRQDPGQGLRLIYYSQIVNDFQKGDIAEGYSVSREKKESFPLTVTSAQKNPTAFYLCASSIASPSGSTDTQYFGPGTRLTVL.

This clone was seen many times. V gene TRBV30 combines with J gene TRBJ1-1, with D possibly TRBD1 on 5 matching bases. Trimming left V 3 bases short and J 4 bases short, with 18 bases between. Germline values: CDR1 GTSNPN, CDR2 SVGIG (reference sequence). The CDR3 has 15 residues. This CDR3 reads CAWRASGKGTTEAFF. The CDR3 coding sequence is TGTGCCTGGAGGGCATCAGGGAAGGGGACCACTGAAGCTTTCTTT.